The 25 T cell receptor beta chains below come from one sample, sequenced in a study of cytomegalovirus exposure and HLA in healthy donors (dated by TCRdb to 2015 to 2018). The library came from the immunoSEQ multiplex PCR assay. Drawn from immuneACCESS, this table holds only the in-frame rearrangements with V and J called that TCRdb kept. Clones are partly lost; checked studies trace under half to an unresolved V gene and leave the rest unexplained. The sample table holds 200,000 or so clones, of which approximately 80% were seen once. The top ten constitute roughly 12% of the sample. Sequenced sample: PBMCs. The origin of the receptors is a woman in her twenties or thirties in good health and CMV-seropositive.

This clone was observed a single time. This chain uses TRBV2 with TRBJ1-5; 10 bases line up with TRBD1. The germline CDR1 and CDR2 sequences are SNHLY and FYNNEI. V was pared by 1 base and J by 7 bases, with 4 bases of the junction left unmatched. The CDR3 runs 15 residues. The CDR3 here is CASSEGTGGRQPQHF. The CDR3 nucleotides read TGTGCCAGCAGTGAAGGGACAGGGGGTAGACAGCCCCAGCATTTT.

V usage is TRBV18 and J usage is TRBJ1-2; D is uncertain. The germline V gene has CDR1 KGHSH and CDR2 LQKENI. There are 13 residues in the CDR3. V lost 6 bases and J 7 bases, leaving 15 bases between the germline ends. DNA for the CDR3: TGTGCCAGCTCCCCGGTCCTAGCGGGTGGCTACACCTTC. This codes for CASSPVLAGGYTF.

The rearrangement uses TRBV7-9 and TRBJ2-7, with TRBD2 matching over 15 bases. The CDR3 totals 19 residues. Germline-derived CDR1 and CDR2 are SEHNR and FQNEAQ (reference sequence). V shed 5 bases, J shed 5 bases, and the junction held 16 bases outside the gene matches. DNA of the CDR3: TGTGCCAGCAGCCGCCCCCCTAGGACTAGCGGGAGGGGTATCGACGAGCAGTACTTC. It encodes CASSRPPRTSGRGIDEQYF. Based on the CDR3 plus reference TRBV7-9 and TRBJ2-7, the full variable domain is DTGVSQNPRHKITKRGQNVTFRCDPISEHNRLYWYRQTLGQGPEFLTYFQNEAQLEKSRLLSDRFSAERPKGSFSTLEIQRTEQGDSAMYLCASSRPPRTSGRGIDEQYFGPGTRLTVT.

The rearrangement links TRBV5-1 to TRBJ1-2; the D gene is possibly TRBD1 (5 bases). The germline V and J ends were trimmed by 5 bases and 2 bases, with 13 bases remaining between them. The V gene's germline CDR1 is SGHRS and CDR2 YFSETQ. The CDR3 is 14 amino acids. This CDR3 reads CASSDGGLNYGYTF. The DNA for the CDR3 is TGCGCCAGCAGTGACGGGGGACTAAACTATGGCTACACCTTC.

The CDR3 spells CASSLRGSYNEQFF. In DNA, the CDR3 is TGTGCCAGCAGCCTCAGGGGCTCCTACAATGAGCAGTTCTTC. The J gene is TRBJ2-1, the V gene TRBV5-6, with D tentatively TRBD1 (6 bases). V lost 4 bases and J 0 bases, leaving 8 bases between the germline ends. The CDR3 is made up of 14 amino acids. Germline-derived CDR1 and CDR2 are SGHDT and YYEEEE.

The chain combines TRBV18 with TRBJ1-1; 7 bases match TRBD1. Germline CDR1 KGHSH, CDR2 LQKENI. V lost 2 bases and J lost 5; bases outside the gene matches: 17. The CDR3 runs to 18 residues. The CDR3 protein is CASSPISLTQGVGTEAFF. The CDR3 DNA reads TGTGCCAGCTCACCAATCTCGCTCACTCAGGGGGTTGGGACTGAAGCTTTCTTT. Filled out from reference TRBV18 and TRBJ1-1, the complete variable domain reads NAGVMQNPRHLVRRRGQEARLRCSPMKGHSHVYWYRQLPEEGLKFMVYLQKENIIDESGMPKERFSAEFPKEGPSILRIQQVVRGDSAAYFCASSPISLTQGVGTEAFFGQGTRLTVV.

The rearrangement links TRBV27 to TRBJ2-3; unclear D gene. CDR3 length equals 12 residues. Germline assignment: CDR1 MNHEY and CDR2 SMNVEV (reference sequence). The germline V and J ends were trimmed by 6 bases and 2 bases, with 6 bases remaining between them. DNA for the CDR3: TGTGCCAGCAGAGAGGACACAGATACGCAGTATTTT. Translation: CASREDTDTQYF.

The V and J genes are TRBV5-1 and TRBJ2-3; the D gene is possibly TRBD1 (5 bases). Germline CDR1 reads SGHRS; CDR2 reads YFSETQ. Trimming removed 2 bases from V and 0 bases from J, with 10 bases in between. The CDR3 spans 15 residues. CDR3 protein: CASSFGQASTDTQYF. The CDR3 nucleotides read TGCGCCAGCAGCTTTGGACAAGCTAGCACAGATACGCAGTATTTT.

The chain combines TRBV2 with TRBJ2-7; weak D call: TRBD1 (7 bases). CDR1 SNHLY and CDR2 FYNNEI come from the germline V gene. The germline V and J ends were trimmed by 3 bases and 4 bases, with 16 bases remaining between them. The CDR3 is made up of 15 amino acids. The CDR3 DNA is TGTGCCAGCAGTGACGCTTCCAGGGGGACTTACGAGCAGTACTTC. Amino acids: CASSDASRGTYEQYF. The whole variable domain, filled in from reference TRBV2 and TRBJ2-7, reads EPEVTQTPSHQVTQMGQEVILRCVPISNHLYFYWYRQILGQKVEFLVSFYNNEISEKSEIFDDQFSVERPDGSNFTLKIRSTKLEDSAMYFCASSDASRGTYEQYFGPGTRLTVT.

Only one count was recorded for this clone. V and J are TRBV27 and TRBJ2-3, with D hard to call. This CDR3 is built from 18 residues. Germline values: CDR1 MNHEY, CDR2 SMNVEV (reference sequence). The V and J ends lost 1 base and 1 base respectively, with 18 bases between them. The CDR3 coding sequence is TGTGCCAGCAGTTTATTTTCCCCCCCCCAGGCCGGCACAGATACGCAGTATTTT. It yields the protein CASSLFSPPQAGTDTQYF.

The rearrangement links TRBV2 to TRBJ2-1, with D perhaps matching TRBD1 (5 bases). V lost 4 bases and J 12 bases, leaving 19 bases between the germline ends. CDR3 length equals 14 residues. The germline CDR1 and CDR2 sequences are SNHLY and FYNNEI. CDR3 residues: CASSGQGLPFGQFF. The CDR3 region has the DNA TGTGCCAGCAGTGGCCAGGGTCTCCCTTTTGGGCAGTTCTTC.

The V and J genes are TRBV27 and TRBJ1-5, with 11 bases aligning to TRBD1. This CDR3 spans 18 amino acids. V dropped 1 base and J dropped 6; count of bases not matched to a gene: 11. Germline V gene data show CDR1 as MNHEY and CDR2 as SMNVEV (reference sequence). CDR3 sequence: CASSLYLPGQGVGQPQHF. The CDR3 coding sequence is TGTGCCAGCAGTTTATACCTTCCGGGACAGGGGGTAGGTCAGCCCCAGCATTTT.

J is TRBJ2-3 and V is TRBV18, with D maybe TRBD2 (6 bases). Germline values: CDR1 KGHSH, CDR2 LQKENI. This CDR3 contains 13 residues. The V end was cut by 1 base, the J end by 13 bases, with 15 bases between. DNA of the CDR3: TGTGCCAGCTCACCACGGGACTCAGAAGGGGAGTATTTT. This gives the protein CASSPRDSEGEYF.

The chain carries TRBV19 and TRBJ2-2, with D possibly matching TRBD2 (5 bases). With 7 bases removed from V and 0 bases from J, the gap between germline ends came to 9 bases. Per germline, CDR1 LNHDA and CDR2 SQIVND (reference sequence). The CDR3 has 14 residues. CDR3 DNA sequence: TGTGCCAGTATGTTCGGGACGAACACCGGGGAGCTGTTTTTT. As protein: CASMFGTNTGELFF.

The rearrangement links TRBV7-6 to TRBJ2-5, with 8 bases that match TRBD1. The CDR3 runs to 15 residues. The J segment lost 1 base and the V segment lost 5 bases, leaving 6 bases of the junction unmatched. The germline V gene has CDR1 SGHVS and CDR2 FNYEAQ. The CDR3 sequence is CASSAGTGPQETQYF. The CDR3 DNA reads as TGTGCCAGCAGCGCCGGGACAGGACCCCAAGAGACCCAGTACTTC. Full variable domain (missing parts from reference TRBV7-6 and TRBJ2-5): GAGVSQSPRYKVTKRGQDVALRCDPISGHVSLYWYRQALGQGPEFLTYFNYEAQQDKSGLPNDRFSAERPEGSISTLTIQRTEQRDSAMYRCASSAGTGPQETQYFGPGTRLLVL.

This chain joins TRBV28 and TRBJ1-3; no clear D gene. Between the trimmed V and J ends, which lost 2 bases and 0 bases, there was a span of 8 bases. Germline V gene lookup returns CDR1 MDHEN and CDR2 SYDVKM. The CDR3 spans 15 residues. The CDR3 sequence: CASSLGPRSGNTIYF. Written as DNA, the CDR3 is TGTGCCAGCAGTTTAGGCCCCCGCTCTGGAAACACCATATATTTT.

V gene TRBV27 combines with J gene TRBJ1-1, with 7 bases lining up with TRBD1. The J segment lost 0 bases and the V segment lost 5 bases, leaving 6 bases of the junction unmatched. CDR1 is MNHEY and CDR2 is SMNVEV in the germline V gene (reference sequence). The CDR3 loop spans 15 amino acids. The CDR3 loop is CASSPRTGLNTEAFF. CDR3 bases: TGTGCCAGCAGTCCGAGGACAGGTTTGAACACTGAAGCTTTCTTT.

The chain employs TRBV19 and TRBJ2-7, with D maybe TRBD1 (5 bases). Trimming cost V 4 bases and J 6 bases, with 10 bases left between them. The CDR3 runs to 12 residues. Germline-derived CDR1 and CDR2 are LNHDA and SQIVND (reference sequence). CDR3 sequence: CASSTAGREQYF. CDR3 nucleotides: TGTGCCAGTAGTACTGCAGGGCGCGAGCAGTACTTC.

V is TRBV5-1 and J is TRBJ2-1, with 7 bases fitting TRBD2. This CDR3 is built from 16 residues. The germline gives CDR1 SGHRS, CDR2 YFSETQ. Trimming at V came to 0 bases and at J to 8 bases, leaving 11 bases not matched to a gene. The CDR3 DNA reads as TGCGCCAGCAGCTTGGTAGGTGGGAGGGCCGCGGATGAGCAGTTCTTC. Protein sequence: CASSLVGGRAADEQFF.

CDR3 nucleotide sequence: TGTGCCAGCAGCTTAGCGGCATCGAACACCGGGGAGCTGTTTTTT. Encoded protein: CASSLAASNTGELFF. The chain couples TRBV7-2 to TRBJ2-2; D is unclear. The V end lost 0 bases, the J end lost 0 bases, and 5 bases lay between the germline ends. This CDR3 comprises 15 residues. Germline CDR1 is SGHTA and CDR2 is FQGNSA.

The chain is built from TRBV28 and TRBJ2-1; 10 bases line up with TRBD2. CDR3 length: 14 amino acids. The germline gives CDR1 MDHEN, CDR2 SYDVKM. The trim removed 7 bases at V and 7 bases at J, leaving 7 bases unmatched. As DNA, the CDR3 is TGTGCCAGCACCTTAGCGGGAGGTAGAAATGAGCAGTTCTTC. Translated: CASTLAGGRNEQFF. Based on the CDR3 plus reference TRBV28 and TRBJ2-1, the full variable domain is DVKVTQSSRYLVKRTGEKVFLECVQDMDHENMFWYRQDPGLGLRLIYFSYDVKMKEKGDIPEGYSVSREKKERFSLILESASTNQTSMYLCASTLAGGRNEQFFGPGTRLTVL.

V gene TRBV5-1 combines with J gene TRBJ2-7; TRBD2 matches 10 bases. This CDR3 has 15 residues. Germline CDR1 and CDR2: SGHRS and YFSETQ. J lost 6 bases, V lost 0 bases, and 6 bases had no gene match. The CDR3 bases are TGCGCCAGCAGCTTGGAACTAGCGGGAAGGGGCGAGCAGTACTTC. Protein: CASSLELAGRGEQYF.

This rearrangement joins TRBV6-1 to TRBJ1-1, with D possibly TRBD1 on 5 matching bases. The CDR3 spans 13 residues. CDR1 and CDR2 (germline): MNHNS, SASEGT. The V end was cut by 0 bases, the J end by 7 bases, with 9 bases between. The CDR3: CASSEAQTVEAFF. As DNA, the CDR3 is TGTGCCAGCAGTGAAGCGCAGACAGTTGAAGCTTTCTTT.

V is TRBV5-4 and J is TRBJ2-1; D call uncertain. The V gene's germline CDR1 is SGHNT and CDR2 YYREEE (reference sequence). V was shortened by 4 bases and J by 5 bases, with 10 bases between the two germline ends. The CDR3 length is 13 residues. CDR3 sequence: CASSMDENNEQFF. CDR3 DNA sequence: TGTGCCAGCAGCATGGACGAGAACAATGAGCAGTTCTTC. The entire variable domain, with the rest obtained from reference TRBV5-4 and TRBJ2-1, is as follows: ETGVTQSPTHLIKTRGQQVTLRCSSQSGHNTVSWYQQALGQGPQFIFQYYREEENGRGNFPPRFSGLQFPNYSSELNVNALELDDSALYLCASSMDENNEQFFGPGTRLTVL.

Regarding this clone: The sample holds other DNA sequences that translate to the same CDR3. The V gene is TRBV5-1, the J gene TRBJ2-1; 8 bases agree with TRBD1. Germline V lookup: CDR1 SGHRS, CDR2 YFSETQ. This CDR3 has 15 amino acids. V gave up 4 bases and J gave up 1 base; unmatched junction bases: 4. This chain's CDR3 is CASSPTGGSYNEQFF. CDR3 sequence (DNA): TGCGCCAGCAGCCCAACAGGGGGATCCTACAATGAGCAGTTCTTC.